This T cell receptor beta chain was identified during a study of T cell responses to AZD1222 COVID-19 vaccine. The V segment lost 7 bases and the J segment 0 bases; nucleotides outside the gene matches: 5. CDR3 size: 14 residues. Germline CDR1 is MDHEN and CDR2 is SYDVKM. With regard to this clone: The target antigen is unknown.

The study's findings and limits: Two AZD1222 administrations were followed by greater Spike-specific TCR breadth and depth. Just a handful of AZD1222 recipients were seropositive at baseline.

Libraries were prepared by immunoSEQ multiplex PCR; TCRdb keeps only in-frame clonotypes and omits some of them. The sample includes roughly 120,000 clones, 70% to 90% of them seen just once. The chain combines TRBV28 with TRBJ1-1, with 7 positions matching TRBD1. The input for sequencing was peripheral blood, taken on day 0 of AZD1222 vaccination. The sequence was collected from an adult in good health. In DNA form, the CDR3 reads TGTGCCAGCAACCGACAGGGATTGAACACTGAAGCTTTCTTT. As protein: CASNRQGLNTEAFF. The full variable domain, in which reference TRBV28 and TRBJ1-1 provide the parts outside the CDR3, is DVKVTQSSRYLVKRTGEKVFLECVQDMDHENMFWYRQDPGLGLRLIYFSYDVKMKEKGDIPEGYSVSREKKERFSLILESASTNQTSMYLCASNRQGLNTEAFFGQGTRLTVV.